The 18 T cell receptor beta chains below all came from one sample that was sequenced in a study of CD8 T cells in Susac syndrome (dated by TCRdb to between 2019 and 2020). The library was prepared using the immunoSEQ multiplex PCR assay. RNA was extracted using the RNeasy kit, and roughly 0.45 to 1 ug of the RNA was reverse transcribed with random hexamers. TCRdb took the public reads, trimmed them with fastp at Q25, ran MiXCR for clone calling and kept in-frame beta chains. Each entry is one CDR3 protein sequence, shown with its most common DNA and genes. The sample table shows 120,000 or so distinct CDR3 sequences, and nearly 95% are seen once. The leading ten clones occupy around 0.12% of the sample. Source material: CD4+ T cells from PBMCs. Every receptor here comes from a human donor in good health.

The chain joins TRBV7-2 to TRBJ1-2; D is possibly TRBD1 (5 bases). The CDR3 runs to 13 residues. Germline CDR1 SGHTA, CDR2 FQGNSA. Between the trimmed V and J ends, which lost 6 bases and 4 bases, there was a span of 12 bases. The CDR3 reads CASRLDSAYGYTF. In DNA form, the CDR3 reads TGTGCCAGCAGACTCGACAGCGCCTATGGCTACACCTTC.

The V call is TRBV18, the J call TRBJ2-3; 9 positions match TRBD1. With V trimmed by 4 bases and J by 4 bases, 0 bases remained unmatched. This CDR3 region has 13 residues. CDR1 and CDR2 from the germline V gene are KGHSH and LQKENI. The CDR3: CASSRQGADTQYF. The CDR3 DNA reads TGTGCCAGCTCACGACAGGGGGCAGATACGCAGTATTTT.

The chain is built from TRBV3-1 and TRBJ2-7; 9 bases map to TRBD2. There are 19 residues in the CDR3. Trimming removed 3 bases from V and 6 bases from J; junction bases left unmatched: 21. From germline, CDR1 is LGHDT and CDR2 YNNKEL (reference sequence). The CDR3 DNA reads as TGTGCCAGCAGCCAGGAACTCGGACTAGCGATCCAGCTCCCCCCCGAGCAGTACTTC. Its protein is CASSQELGLAIQLPPEQYF.

The chain is built from TRBV7-9 and TRBJ2-1; 7 bases line up with TRBD2. The V segment lost 1 base and the J segment 3 bases; nucleotides outside the gene matches: 6. Germline CDR1 and CDR2: SEHNR and FQNEAQ (reference sequence). The CDR3 totals 16 residues. CDR3: CASSLVGLADYNEQFF. The CDR3 coding sequence is TGTGCCAGCAGCTTAGTAGGTCTAGCGGACTACAATGAGCAGTTCTTC.

This clonotype was seen just once. V is TRBV29-1 and J is TRBJ1-1, with 8 nucleotides matching TRBD1. The CDR3 is 13 amino acids. Germline V lookup: CDR1 SQVTM, CDR2 ANQGSEA. Losses at the gene ends were 5 bases for V and 1 base for J; bases not matched to a gene: 3. The CDR3 DNA follows: TGCAGCGTTAGGACAGGGAGGAACACTGAAGCTTTCTTT. It yields the protein CSVRTGRNTEAFF.

The chain has TRBV7-9 and TRBJ2-7, with D possibly matching TRBD2 (6 bases). Trimming stripped 7 bases from V and 0 bases from J, with 13 bases between. Germline CDR1 and CDR2: SEHNR and FQNEAQ (reference sequence). The CDR3 has 14 residues. The CDR3 sequence is CASTRGVHSYEQYF. In nucleotides, the CDR3 is TGTGCCAGCACCCGCGGGGTTCACTCCTACGAGCAGTACTTC.

This sequence joins TRBV11-2 and TRBJ2-7; D gene ambiguous. Between the trimmed V and J ends, which lost 5 bases and 2 bases, there was a span of 16 bases. Germline V gene lookup returns CDR1 SGHAT and CDR2 FQNNGV. The CDR3 has 15 amino acids. CDR3 region: CASSTLASGPYEQYF. The CDR3 DNA reads as TGTGCCAGCAGCACGTTAGCCTCTGGTCCCTACGAGCAGTACTTC.

The chain employs TRBV29-1 and TRBJ2-3; D possibly corresponds to TRBD1 (5 bases). CDR1 and CDR2 from the germline V gene are SQVTM and ANQGSEA. This CDR3 is built from 13 residues. Trimming removed 7 bases from V and 3 bases from J, with 14 bases in between. The CDR3 is CSADGRETDTQYF. The CDR3 nucleotides read TGCAGCGCCGATGGCAGGGAAACAGATACGCAGTATTTT.

This chain links TRBV18 with TRBJ2-7; 10 positions agree with TRBD1. This CDR3 region has 14 residues. CDR1 KGHSH and CDR2 LQKENI come from the germline V gene. The junction had 3 bases not matched to a gene; V was cut back by 3 bases and J by 4 bases. In DNA form, the CDR3 reads TGTGCCAGCTCACCGGGACAGGGGCCTTACGAGCAGTACTTC. Encoded protein: CASSPGQGPYEQYF.

The chain has TRBV20-1 and TRBJ2-1, with 9 bases aligning to TRBD2. Germline V gene data show CDR1 as DFQATT and CDR2 as SNEGSKA (reference sequence). The CDR3 runs 14 residues. V was pared by 0 bases and J by 4 bases, with 1 base of the junction left unmatched. The chain's CDR3 is CSARDSGSYNEQFF. The CDR3, as DNA: TGCAGTGCTAGAGATAGCGGGAGTTACAATGAGCAGTTCTTC.

The genes are TRBV11-2 and TRBJ1-2; 8 bases fit TRBD1. Germline CDR1 and CDR2: SGHAT and FQNNGV. With V trimmed by 6 bases and J by 4 bases, 13 bases remained unmatched. The CDR3 spans 16 residues. CDR3 residues: CASRPIRDRLIYGYTF. The CDR3, as DNA: TGTGCCAGCAGACCAATCCGGGACAGGTTGATCTATGGCTACACCTTC.

The chain links TRBV7-2 to TRBJ2-5, with 8 bases identical to TRBD1. From germline, CDR1 is SGHTA and CDR2 FQGNSA. The CDR3 contains 14 residues. Trimming cost V 4 bases and J 7 bases; bases outside gene matches: 8. The CDR3 sequence is CASSSDRVLGTQYF. Written as DNA, the CDR3 is TGTGCCAGCAGCTCGGACAGGGTGTTGGGGACCCAGTACTTC.

The chain links TRBV20-1 to TRBJ1-1, with D tentatively TRBD1 (6 bases). Germline CDR1 is DFQATT and CDR2 is SNEGSKA (reference sequence). V lost 6 bases, J lost 0 bases, and 14 bases lay in between. This CDR3 is built from 14 residues. DNA for the CDR3: TGCAGTGCCCCCCCAACAGGGCTGAACACTGAAGCTTTCTTT. Residues: CSAPPTGLNTEAFF.

This chain uses TRBV20-1 with TRBJ2-1; D might be TRBD2 (5 bases). The CDR3 runs to 14 residues. CDR1 and CDR2 from the germline V gene are DFQATT and SNEGSKA (reference sequence). V was shortened by 6 bases and J by 6 bases, with 18 bases between the two germline ends. CDR3 protein: CSAPTPGRINEQFF. The CDR3 nucleotides are TGCAGTGCCCCGACACCGGGAAGGATCAATGAGCAGTTCTTC.

J is TRBJ2-5 and V is TRBV27; 9 bases are a match to TRBD1. V dropped 6 bases and J dropped 5; count of bases not matched to a gene: 7. Germline V gene sequence: CDR1 MNHEY, CDR2 SMNVEV (reference sequence). The CDR3 extends over 14 amino acids. This CDR3 is CASSRRQGGETQYF. The CDR3 nucleotides read TGTGCCAGCAGCCGACGACAGGGGGGGGAGACCCAGTACTTC.

V and J are TRBV7-2 and TRBJ2-1, with D possibly matching TRBD2 (6 bases). This CDR3 region has 16 residues. Trimming cost V 1 base and J 5 bases, with 15 bases left between them. CDR1 and CDR2 from the germline V gene are SGHTA and FQGNSA. The CDR3 protein is CASSLGTGTGNNEQFF. The CDR3 DNA follows: TGTGCCAGCAGCTTAGGAACCGGGACTGGGAACAATGAGCAGTTCTTC.

This chain joins TRBV29-1 and TRBJ2-1; 10 bases line up with TRBD1. CDR1 and CDR2 from the germline V gene are SQVTM and ANQGSEA. The CDR3 sequence is 13 residues long. V lost 6 bases and J lost 9; bases outside the gene matches: 8. The CDR3 region is CSVTGGEGFEQFF. The DNA for the CDR3 is TGCAGCGTGACAGGGGGCGAGGGCTTTGAGCAGTTCTTC.

The rearrangement links TRBV20-1 to TRBJ2-7, with D perhaps assigned TRBD1 or TRBD2 (7 bases each). The germline CDR1 and CDR2 sequences are DFQATT and SNEGSKA (reference sequence). This CDR3 contains 13 residues. With 3 bases removed from V and 6 bases from J, the gap between germline ends came to 15 bases. In nucleotides, the CDR3 is TGCAGTGCTAGGCAGGGGGGGGCCTCCGAGCAGTACTTC. It codes for CSARQGGASEQYF.